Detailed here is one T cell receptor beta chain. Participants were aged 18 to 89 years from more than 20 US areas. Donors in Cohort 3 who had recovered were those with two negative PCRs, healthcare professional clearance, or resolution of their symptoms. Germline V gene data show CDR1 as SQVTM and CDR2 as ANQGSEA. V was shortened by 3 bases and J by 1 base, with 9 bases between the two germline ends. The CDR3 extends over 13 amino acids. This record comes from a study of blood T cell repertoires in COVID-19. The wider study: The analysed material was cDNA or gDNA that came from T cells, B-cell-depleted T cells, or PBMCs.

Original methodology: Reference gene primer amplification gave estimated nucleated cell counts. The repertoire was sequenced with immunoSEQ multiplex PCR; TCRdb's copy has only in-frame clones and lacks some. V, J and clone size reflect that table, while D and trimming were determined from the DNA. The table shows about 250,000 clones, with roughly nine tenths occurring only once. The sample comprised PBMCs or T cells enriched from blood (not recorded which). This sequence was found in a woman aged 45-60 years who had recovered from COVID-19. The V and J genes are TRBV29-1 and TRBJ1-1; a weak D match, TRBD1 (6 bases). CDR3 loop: CSVDKTGNTEAFF. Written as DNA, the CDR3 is TGCAGCGTTGATAAGACAGGGAACACTGAAGCTTTCTTT.